The 21 T cell receptor beta chains below all came from one sample that was sequenced in a study of beta chain features in type 1 diabetes. TCRB transcripts that were expressed got sequenced, as all of the isolated RNA had been reverse transcribed. Method: immunoSEQ multiplex PCR; TCRdb's copy keeps in-frame clones and lacks some. Here the sample spans 300,000 to 350,000 clones, about 13% being singletons. Study-wide points: Shortening of TCRB CDR3s, moderate but significant, appeared in all four CD4+ subsets of Type 1 diabetes patients.

Their antigens are not known. Material: naive CD4+ T cells from blood. The receptor set was obtained from a woman aged 18-29 years with type 1 diabetes.

Only a few counts were recorded for this clone. V usage is TRBV9 and J usage is TRBJ2-1; 10 bases are a match to TRBD1. This CDR3 is built from 15 residues. In germline, CDR1 is SGDLS, CDR2 YYNGEE. V lost 3 bases and J lost 3; bases outside the gene matches: 3. CDR3 in amino acids: CASSGQGAGYNEQFF. The DNA for the CDR3 is TGTGCCAGCAGCGGACAGGGGGCCGGCTACAATGAGCAGTTCTTC. The complete variable domain, with remaining parts taken from reference TRBV9 and TRBJ2-1, reads DSGVTQTPKHLITATGQRVTLRCSPRSGDLSVYWYQQSLDQGLQFLIQYYNGEERAKGNILERFSAQQFPDLHSELNLSSLELGDSALYFCASSGQGAGYNEQFFGPGTRLTVL.

The chain recombines TRBV2 with TRBJ2-7, with a tentative D call TRBD2 (5 bases). This CDR3 spans 15 amino acids. V was pared by 2 bases and J by 2 bases, with 13 bases between. Germline loops: CDR1 SNHLY, CDR2 FYNNEI. CDR3 nucleotide sequence: TGTGCCAGCAGTGAAAGAACTAGGACCCCCTACGAGCAGTACTTC. Residues: CASSERTRTPYEQYF.

A remark on this clone: The same CDR3 can be traced to other DNA sequences in this sample. V usage is TRBV2 and J usage is TRBJ2-1; the D gene is possibly TRBD1 (5 bases). Germline CDR1 is SNHLY and CDR2 is FYNNEI. Between the trimmed V and J ends, which lost 8 bases and 0 bases, there was a span of 11 bases. CDR3 length equals 14 residues. CDR3 protein: CASRDRGSYNEQFF. The CDR3 nucleotides are TGTGCCAGCCGAGACAGAGGCTCCTACAATGAGCAGTTCTTC.

The sample holds a few counts of this clone. The chain carries TRBV9 and TRBJ1-5, with D possibly matching TRBD1 (5 bases). This CDR3 has 13 residues. Germline CDR1 SGDLS, CDR2 YYNGEE. V was shortened by 0 bases and J by 11 bases, with 12 bases between the two germline ends. CDR3 DNA sequence: TGTGCCAGCAGCGTAGCTACGGGGGGGGCCCAGCATTTT. This translates into CASSVATGGAQHF. The full variable domain, completed using reference TRBV9 and TRBJ1-5, is DSGVTQTPKHLITATGQRVTLRCSPRSGDLSVYWYQQSLDQGLQFLIQYYNGEERAKGNILERFSAQQFPDLHSELNLSSLELGDSALYFCASSVATGGAQHFGDGTRLSIL.

The chain couples TRBV4-3 to TRBJ1-4, with TRBD1 matching over 7 bases. Germline CDR1 LGHNA, CDR2 YSLEER. CDR3 size: 16 residues. V trimming: 0 bases; J trimming: 5 bases; junction bases outside the gene matches: 6. The CDR3: CASSQDLARGNEKLFF. The CDR3 region has the DNA TGCGCCAGCAGCCAAGATCTGGCCAGGGGGAATGAAAAACTGTTTTTT.

The chain uses TRBV6-5 and TRBJ2-1, with 8 bases that match TRBD2. The CDR3 length is 15 residues. Germline trimming cut 4 bases from V and 3 bases from J; bases unmatched to any gene: 5. The germline CDR1 and CDR2 sequences are MNHEY and SVGAGI. As DNA, the CDR3 is TGTGCCAGCAGTTCCCGGGAGGGCCGCTACAATGAGCAGTTCTTC. Residues: CASSSREGRYNEQFF.

The table lists this clone with a count of one. The chain joins TRBV5-6 to TRBJ1-1; the D gene is possibly TRBD1 (5 bases). Trimming took 3 bases from V and 1 from J, leaving 16 bases between them. CDR1 is SGHDT and CDR2 is YYEEEE in the germline V gene. The CDR3 has 16 residues. This CDR3 reads CASSSLIGAWNTEAFF. The CDR3 coding sequence is TGTGCCAGCAGCTCCTTGATTGGGGCATGGAACACTGAAGCTTTCTTT.

The chain is built from TRBV11-3 and TRBJ2-1; 7 bases map to TRBD1. J lost 4 bases, V lost 5 bases, and 8 bases had no gene match. Germline V gene sequence: CDR1 SGHNT, CDR2 YENEEA. The CDR3 runs 15 residues. The CDR3 nucleotides read TGTGCCAGCAGCGTAGCGACAGGGTTTTACAATGAGCAGTTCTTC. Its translation is CASSVATGFYNEQFF.

The rearrangement links TRBV11-2 to TRBJ1-4; possibly TRBD1 for D (5 bases). The V end lost 5 bases, the J end lost 4 bases, and 17 bases lay between the germline ends. CDR3 length: 16 residues. CDR1 SGHAT and CDR2 FQNNGV come from the germline V gene. CDR3 sequence reads: CASSPGHGSLNEKLFF. The CDR3 DNA sequence: TGTGCCAGCAGCCCTGGACATGGCAGCCTTAATGAAAAACTGTTTTTT.

The rearrangement joins TRBV5-1 to TRBJ2-2; no definite D call. The CDR3 is 13 amino acids. Germline loops: CDR1 SGHRS, CDR2 YFSETQ. Trimming took off 1 base at V and 7 bases at J, with 8 bases between the two ends. CDR3 protein: CASSLSSDGELFF. The CDR3 coding sequence is TGCGCCAGCAGCTTGTCTTCAGACGGGGAGCTGTTTTTT.

J is TRBJ2-1 and V is TRBV7-9; possible D gene TRBD2, 6 bases. Trimming shortened V by 7 bases and J by 6 bases, and 19 bases separated the two germline ends. The germline V gene encodes CDR1 SEHNR and CDR2 FQNEAQ (reference sequence). This CDR3 spans 15 amino acids. In DNA, the CDR3 is TGTGCCAGCACCCGGTTCGAGATAGCGGCCAATGAGCAGTTCTTC. It specifies CASTRFEIAANEQFF.

This clone was detected only a few times. The same CDR3 can be traced to other DNA sequences in this sample. This chain joins TRBV5-1 and TRBJ1-1, with TRBD1 matching over 7 bases. J lost 2 bases, V lost 4 bases, and 8 bases had no gene match. The V gene's germline CDR1 is SGHRS and CDR2 YFSETQ. The CDR3 extends over 15 amino acids. This CDR3 is CASSPGGTANTEAFF. CDR3 in DNA: TGCGCCAGCAGCCCCGGTGGGACAGCCAACACTGAAGCTTTCTTT. Combining the CDR3 with reference TRBV5-1 and TRBJ1-1 gives the whole variable domain KAGVTQTPRYLIKTRGQQVTLSCSPISGHRSVSWYQQTPGQGLQFLFEYFSETQRNKGNFPGRFSGRQFSNSRSEMNVSTLELGDSALYLCASSPGGTANTEAFFGQGTRLTVV.

This clone was seen more than once but under ten times. This rearrangement joins TRBV27 to TRBJ2-7, with 8 nucleotides matching TRBD2. J was trimmed by 0 bases and V by 7 bases; bases with no gene match: 8. Germline-derived CDR1 and CDR2 are MNHEY and SMNVEV (reference sequence). This CDR3 has 15 residues. The CDR3 DNA is TGTGCCAGCACCACTGGACTAGCAGGCTCCTACGAGCAGTACTTC. This encodes CASTTGLAGSYEQYF.

CDR3 protein: CASSESTGREEKLFF. Here the CDR3 DNA reads TGTGCCAGCAGTGAATCGACAGGGAGAGAGGAAAAACTGTTTTTT. The J gene is TRBJ1-4, the V gene TRBV2; 7 bases fit TRBD1. V lost 2 bases to trimming and J lost 8 bases; unmatched junction nucleotides: 8. Germline V gives CDR1 SNHLY, CDR2 FYNNEI. The CDR3 totals 15 residues.

The table lists this clone with a few counts. This chain uses TRBV5-4 with TRBJ2-2, with 9 bases fitting TRBD1. Per germline, CDR1 SGHNT and CDR2 YYREEE (reference sequence). Losses at the gene ends were 2 bases for V and 4 bases for J; bases not matched to a gene: 6. The CDR3 consists of 16 residues. CDR3 sequence reads: CASSLYRGQGTGELFF. In DNA, the CDR3 is TGTGCCAGCAGCTTATACAGGGGGCAAGGCACCGGGGAGCTGTTTTTT.

V gene TRBV14 combines with J gene TRBJ2-4; D ambiguous. Trimming pared 5 bases from V and 7 bases from J, leaving 15 bases between. The CDR3 covers 14 residues. In germline, CDR1 is SGHDN, CDR2 FVKESK. The DNA for the CDR3 is TGTGCCAGCAGCTATCTGCGGTCCCCCAACATTCAGTACTTC. Translated, it gives CASSYLRSPNIQYF.

A few counts support this clone. V gene TRBV29-1 combines with J gene TRBJ1-1, with 7 bases matching TRBD1. The CDR3 runs to 14 residues. In germline, CDR1 is SQVTM, CDR2 ANQGSEA. After removal of 1 base from V and 1 base from J, the junction contained 3 bases not matched to a gene. CDR3 in amino acids: CSVEARTGNTEAFF. Here the CDR3 DNA reads TGCAGCGTTGAAGCCCGGACAGGGAACACTGAAGCTTTCTTT.

This clone showed up just a few times. V is TRBV18 and J is TRBJ2-1; D not certain. The CDR3 is made up of 15 amino acids. Germline CDR1 KGHSH, CDR2 LQKENI. The V and J ends lost 2 bases and 9 bases respectively, with 17 bases between them. This CDR3 reads CASSPSVLGSGEQFF. The CDR3 bases are TGTGCCAGCTCACCAAGCGTATTGGGTTCGGGTGAGCAGTTCTTC.

The chain couples TRBV2 to TRBJ2-7; TRBD2 agrees at 11 bases. The germline gives CDR1 SNHLY, CDR2 FYNNEI. The V segment lost 8 bases and the J segment 3 bases; nucleotides outside the gene matches: 6. The length of the CDR3 is 14 residues. CDR3 region: CASRRGTSGYEQYV. The DNA of the CDR3 is TGTGCCAGCCGCCGCGGGACTAGCGGCTACGAGCAGTACGTC.

This clone was counted a few times. The chain joins TRBV4-1 to TRBJ2-1, with 7 bases fitting TRBD2. This CDR3 is built from 13 residues. The V gene end was trimmed by 2 bases and the J gene end by 10 bases; junction bases not matched to a gene: 5. Germline CDR1 reads MGHRA; CDR2 reads YSYEKL. This chain's CDR3 is CASSQTFSGEQFF. The CDR3 DNA reads as TGCGCCAGCAGCCAAACTTTTAGCGGGGAGCAGTTCTTC.

The chain uses TRBV29-1 and TRBJ2-1; TRBD2 agrees at 9 bases. J gave up 7 bases and V 5 bases, and 3 bases lay outside the gene matches. The CDR3 loop spans 12 amino acids. Germline lookup yields CDR1 SQVTM and CDR2 ANQGSEA. CDR3 nucleotide sequence: TGCAGCGTTCCGCTAGCGGGAAATGAGCAGTTCTTC. Amino acids: CSVPLAGNEQFF.